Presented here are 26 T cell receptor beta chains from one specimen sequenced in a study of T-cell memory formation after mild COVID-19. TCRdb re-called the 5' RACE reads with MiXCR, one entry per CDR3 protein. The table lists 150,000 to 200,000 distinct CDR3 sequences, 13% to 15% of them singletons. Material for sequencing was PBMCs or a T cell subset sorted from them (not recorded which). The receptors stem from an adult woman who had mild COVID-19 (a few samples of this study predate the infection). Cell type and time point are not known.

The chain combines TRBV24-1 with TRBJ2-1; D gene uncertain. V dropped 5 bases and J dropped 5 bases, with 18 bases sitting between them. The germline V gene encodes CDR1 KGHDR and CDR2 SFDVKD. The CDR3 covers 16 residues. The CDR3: CATSAPGLSSNNEQFF. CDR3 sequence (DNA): TGTGCCACCAGTGCCCCTGGGCTATCGTCAAACAATGAGCAGTTCTTC.

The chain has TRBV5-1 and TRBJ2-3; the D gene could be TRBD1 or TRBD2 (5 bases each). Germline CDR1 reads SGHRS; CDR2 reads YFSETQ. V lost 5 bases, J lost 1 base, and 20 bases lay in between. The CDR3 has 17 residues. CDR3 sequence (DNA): TGCGCCAGCAGTCCAGGGATTATGAGCGGACGCACAGATACGCAGTATTTT. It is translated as CASSPGIMSGRTDTQYF.

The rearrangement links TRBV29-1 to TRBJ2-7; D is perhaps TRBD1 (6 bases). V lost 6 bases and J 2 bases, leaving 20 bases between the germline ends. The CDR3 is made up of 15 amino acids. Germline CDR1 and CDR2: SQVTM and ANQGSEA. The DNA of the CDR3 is TGCAGCGTCGTTGGGGGCGGGTTCGACACCTACGAGCAGTACTTC. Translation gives CSVVGGGFDTYEQYF.

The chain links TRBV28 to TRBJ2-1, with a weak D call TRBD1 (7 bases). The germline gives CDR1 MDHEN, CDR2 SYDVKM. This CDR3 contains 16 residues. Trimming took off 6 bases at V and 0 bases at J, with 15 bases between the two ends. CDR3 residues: CASSLEGASSYNEQFF. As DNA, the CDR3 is TGTGCCAGCAGCCTGGAGGGGGCGAGCTCCTACAATGAGCAGTTCTTC.

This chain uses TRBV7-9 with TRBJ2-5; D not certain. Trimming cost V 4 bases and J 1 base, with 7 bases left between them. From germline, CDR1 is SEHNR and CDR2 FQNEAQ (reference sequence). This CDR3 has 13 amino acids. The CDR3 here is CASSYGFQETQYF. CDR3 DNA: TGTGCCAGCAGCTACGGGTTCCAAGAGACCCAGTACTTC. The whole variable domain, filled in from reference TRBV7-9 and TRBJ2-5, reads DTGVSQNPRHKITKRGQNVTFRCDPISEHNRLYWYRQTLGQGPEFLTYFQNEAQLEKSRLLSDRFSAERPKGSFSTLEIQRTEQGDSAMYLCASSYGFQETQYFGPGTRLLVL.

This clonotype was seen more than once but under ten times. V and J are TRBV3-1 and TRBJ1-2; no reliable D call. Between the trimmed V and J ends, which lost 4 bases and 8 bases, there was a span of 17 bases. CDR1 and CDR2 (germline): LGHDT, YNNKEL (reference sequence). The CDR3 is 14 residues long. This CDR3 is CASSREASKGGYTF. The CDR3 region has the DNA TGTGCCAGCAGCCGAGAGGCTTCTAAGGGCGGCTACACCTTC.

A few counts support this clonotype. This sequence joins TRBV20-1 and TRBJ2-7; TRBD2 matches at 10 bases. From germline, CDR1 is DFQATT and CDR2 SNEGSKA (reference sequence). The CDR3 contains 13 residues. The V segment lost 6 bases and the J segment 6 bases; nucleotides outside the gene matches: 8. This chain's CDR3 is CSATLSGRGEQYF. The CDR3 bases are TGCAGTGCAACGCTGAGCGGGAGGGGCGAGCAGTACTTC.

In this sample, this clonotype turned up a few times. As DNA, the CDR3 is TGCGCCAGCAGCCAAGGCAGGGGGGACACTGAAGCTTTCTTT. Translating it yields CASSQGRGDTEAFF. The chain uses TRBV4-3 and TRBJ1-1; TRBD1 matches 7 bases. Trimming at V came to 1 base and at J to 3 bases, leaving 2 bases not matched to a gene. Per the germline V gene, CDR1 is LGHNA and CDR2 is YSLEER. The CDR3 sequence is 14 residues long.

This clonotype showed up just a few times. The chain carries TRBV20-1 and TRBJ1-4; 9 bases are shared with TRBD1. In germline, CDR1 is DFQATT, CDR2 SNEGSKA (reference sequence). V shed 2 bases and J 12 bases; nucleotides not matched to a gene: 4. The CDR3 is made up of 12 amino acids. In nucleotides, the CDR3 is TGCAGTGCTAGACGACAGGGGGGAGAACTGTTTTTT. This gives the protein CSARRQGGELFF.

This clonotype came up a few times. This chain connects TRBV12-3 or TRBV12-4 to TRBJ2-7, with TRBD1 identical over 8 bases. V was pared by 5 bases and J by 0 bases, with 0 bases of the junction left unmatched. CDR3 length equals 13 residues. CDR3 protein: CASSQGASYEQYF. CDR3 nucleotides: TGTGCCAGCAGTCAGGGGGCCTCCTACGAGCAGTACTTC.

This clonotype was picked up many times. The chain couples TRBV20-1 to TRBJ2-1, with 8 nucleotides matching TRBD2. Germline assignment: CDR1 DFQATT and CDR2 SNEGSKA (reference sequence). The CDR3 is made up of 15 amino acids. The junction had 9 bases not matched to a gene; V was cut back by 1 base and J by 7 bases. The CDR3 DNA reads TGCAGTGCTAGAGTTGGTAGCGGGGCCGGAAATGAGCAGTTCTTC. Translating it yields CSARVGSGAGNEQFF.

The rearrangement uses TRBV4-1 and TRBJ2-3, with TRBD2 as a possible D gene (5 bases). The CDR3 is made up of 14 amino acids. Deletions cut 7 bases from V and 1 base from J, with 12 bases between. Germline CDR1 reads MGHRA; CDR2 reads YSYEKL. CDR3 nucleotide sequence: TGCGCCAGCACGCGGAGGTCGGGCACAGATACGCAGTATTTT. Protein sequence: CASTRRSGTDTQYF.

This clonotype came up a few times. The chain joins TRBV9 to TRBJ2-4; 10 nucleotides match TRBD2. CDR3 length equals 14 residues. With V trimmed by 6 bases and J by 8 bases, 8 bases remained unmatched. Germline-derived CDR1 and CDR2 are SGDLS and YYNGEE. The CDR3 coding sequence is TGTGCCAGCAACGAGCGGGGGGGCCGGGACATTCAGTACTTC. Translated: CASNERGGRDIQYF.

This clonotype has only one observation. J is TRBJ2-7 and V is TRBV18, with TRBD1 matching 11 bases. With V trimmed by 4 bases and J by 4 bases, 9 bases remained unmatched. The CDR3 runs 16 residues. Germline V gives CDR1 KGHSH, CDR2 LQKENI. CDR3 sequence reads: CASSRPGTGGVYEQYF. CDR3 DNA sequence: TGTGCCAGCTCACGCCCCGGGACAGGGGGGGTGTACGAGCAGTACTTC.

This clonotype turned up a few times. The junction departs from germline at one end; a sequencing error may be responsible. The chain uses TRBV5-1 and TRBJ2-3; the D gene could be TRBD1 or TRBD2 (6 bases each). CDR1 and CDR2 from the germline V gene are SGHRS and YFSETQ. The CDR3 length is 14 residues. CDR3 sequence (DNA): TGCGCCAGCAGATTGGCGGAGGGGGCAGATACGCAGTATTTT. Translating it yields CASRLAEGADTQYF.

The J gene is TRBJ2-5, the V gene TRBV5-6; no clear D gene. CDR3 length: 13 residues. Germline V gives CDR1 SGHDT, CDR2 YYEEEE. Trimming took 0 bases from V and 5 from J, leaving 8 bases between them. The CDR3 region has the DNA TGTGCCAGCAGCTTGGAGATGGTGGAGACCCAGTACTTC. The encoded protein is CASSLEMVETQYF. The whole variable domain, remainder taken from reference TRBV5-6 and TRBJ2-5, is DAGVTQSPTHLIKTRGQQVTLRCSPKSGHDTVSWYQQALGQGPQFIFQYYEEEERQRGNFPDRFSGHQFPNYSSELNVNALLLGDSALYLCASSLEMVETQYFGPGTRLLVL.

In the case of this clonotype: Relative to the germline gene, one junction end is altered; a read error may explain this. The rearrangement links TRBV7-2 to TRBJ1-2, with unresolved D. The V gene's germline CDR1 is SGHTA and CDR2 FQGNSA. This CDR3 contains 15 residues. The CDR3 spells CASSVAPGPNYGYTF. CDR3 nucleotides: TGTGCCAGCAGCGTAGCCCCGGGTCCTAACTATGGCTACACCTTC.

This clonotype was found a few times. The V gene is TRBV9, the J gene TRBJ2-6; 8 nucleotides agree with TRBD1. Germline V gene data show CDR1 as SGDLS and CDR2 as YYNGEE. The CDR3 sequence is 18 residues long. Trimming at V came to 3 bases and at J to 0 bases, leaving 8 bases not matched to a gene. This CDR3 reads CASSDGTGESSGANVLTF. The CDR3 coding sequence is TGTGCCAGCAGCGATGGGACAGGAGAGAGCTCTGGGGCCAACGTCCTGACTTTC.

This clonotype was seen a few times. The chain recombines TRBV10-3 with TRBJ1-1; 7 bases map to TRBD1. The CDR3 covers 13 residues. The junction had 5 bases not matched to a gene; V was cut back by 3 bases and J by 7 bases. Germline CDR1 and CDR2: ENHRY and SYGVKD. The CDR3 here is CAISERQGFEAFF. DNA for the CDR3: TGTGCCATCAGTGAACGACAGGGCTTTGAAGCTTTCTTT.

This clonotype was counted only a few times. The CDR3 DNA sequence: TGTGCCAGCAGCCAAGAACTTATTTCCGGACTAGCGGGAGGTCGGGAGCTGTTTTTT. Translation gives CASSQELISGLAGGRELFF. V gene TRBV14 combines with J gene TRBJ2-2, with TRBD2 matching 14 bases. This CDR3 comprises 19 residues. Germline CDR1 SGHDN, CDR2 FVKESK. The junction had 12 bases not matched to a gene; V was cut back by 0 bases and J by 9 bases.

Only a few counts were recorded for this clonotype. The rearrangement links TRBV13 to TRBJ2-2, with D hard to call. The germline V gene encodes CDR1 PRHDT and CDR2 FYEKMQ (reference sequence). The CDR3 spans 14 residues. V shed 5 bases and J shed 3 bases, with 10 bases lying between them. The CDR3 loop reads CASSPNPYTGELFF. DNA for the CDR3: TGTGCCAGCAGCCCTAATCCTTACACCGGGGAGCTGTTTTTT.

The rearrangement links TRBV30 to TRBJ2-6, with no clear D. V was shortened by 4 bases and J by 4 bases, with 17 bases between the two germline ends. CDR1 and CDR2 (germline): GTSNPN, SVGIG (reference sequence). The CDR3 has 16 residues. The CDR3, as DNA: TGTGCCTGGATTGACAAATCCTTCTCCGGGGCCAACGTCCTGACTTTC. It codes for CAWIDKSFSGANVLTF.

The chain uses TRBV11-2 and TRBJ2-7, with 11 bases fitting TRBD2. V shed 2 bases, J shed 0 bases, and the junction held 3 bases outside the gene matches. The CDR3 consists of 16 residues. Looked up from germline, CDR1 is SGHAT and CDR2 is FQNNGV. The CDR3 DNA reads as TGTGCCAGCAGCTTATTCCTAGCGGGGGGCTCCTACGAGCAGTACTTC. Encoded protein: CASSLFLAGGSYEQYF. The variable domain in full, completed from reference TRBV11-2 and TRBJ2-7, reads EAGVAQSPRYKIIEKRQSVAFWCNPISGHATLYWYQQILGQGPKLLIQFQNNGVVDDSQLPKDRFSAERLKGVDSTLKIQPAKLEDSAVYLCASSLFLAGGSYEQYFGPGTRLTVT.

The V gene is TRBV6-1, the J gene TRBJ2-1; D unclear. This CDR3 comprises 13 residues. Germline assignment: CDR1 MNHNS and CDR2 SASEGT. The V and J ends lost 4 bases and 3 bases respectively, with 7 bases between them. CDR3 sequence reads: CASSGAGYNEQFF. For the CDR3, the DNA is TGTGCCAGCAGTGGGGCAGGCTACAATGAGCAGTTCTTC.

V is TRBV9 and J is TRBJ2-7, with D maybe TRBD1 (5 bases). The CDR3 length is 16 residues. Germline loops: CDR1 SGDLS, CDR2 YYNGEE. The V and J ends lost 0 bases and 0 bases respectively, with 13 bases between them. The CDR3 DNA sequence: TGTGCCAGCAGCGTAGGTAACCGAGACAGCTCCTACGAGCAGTACTTC. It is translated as CASSVGNRDSSYEQYF.

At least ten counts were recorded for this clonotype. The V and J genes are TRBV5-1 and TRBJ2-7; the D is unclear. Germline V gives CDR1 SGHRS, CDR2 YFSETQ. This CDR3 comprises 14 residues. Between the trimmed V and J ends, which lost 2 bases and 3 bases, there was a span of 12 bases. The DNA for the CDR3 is TGCGCCAGCAGCTTATCGCAGGAAGGCTACGAGCAGTACTTC. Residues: CASSLSQEGYEQYF.